This T cell receptor (beta chain) derives from a study of blood T cells in healthy people across ages. Study-level findings and limits: Age advanced and TCR beta diversity per million T cells fell, roughly linearly. Leaving the PBMCs unsorted stopped any conclusive comparison of naive versus antigen-experienced cells.

This clonotype showed up just once. What it binds is unknown. V was cut by 3 bases and J by 4 bases, with 19 bases left in between. Germline V gene data show CDR1 as SGHDT and CDR2 as YYEEEE. The CDR3 has 16 residues. With a J-beta primer mix and a sample-barcoded 5' primer, a second PCR ran roughly 7 to 11 cycles. Each cDNA molecule carried a tag from a template-switch adaptor that contained 12 random nucleotides. One entry per CDR3 protein results from TCRdb running MiXCR on the 5' RACE reads. Among hundreds of thousands of distinct CDR3 sequences listed, roughly 44% were seen once. The source is an older woman in good health. This chain joins TRBV5-6 and TRBJ1-2; D is ambiguous. What was sequenced was blood. The CDR3, as DNA: TGTGCCAGCAGCTCGGCGGCCTCGGACGTGTTCTATGGCTACACCTTC. Translating it yields CASSSAASDVFYGYTF. Full variable domain (missing parts from reference TRBV5-6 and TRBJ1-2): DAGVTQSPTHLIKTRGQQVTLRCSPKSGHDTVSWYQQALGQGPQFIFQYYEEEERQRGNFPDRFSGHQFPNYSSELNVNALLLGDSALYLCASSSAASDVFYGYTFGSGTRLTVV.